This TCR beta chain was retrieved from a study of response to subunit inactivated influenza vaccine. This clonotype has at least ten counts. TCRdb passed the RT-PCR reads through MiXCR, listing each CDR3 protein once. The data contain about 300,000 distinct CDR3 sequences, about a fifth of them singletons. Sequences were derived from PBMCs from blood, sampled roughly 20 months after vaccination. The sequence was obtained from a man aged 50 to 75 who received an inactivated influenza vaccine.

The CDR3 region has the DNA TGCGCCAGCCTACGGGGGTCATCGAACACTGAAGCTTTCTTT. Translating gives CASLRGSSNTEAFF. The chain recombines TRBV5-1 with TRBJ1-1, with D possibly matching TRBD1 (5 bases). Trimming cost V 7 bases and J 1 base, with 14 bases left between them. CDR1 and CDR2 (germline): SGHRS, YFSETQ. The CDR3 contains 14 residues.